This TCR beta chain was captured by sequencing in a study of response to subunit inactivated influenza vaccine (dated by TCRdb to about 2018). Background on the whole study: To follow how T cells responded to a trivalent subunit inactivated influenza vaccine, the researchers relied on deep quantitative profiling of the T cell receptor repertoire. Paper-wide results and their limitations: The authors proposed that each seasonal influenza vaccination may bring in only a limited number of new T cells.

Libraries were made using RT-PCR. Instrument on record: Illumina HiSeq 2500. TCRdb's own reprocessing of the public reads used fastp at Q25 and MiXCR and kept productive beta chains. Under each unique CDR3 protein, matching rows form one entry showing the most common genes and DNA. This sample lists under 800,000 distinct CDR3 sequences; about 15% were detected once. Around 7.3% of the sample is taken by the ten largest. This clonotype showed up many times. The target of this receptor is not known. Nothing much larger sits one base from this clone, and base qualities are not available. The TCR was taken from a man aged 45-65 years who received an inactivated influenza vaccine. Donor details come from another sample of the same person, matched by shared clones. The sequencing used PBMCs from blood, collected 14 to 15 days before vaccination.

The base sequence is TGCGCCAGCAGCCAAGATAGAGAGCAAACCCTCCACTTT. Protein translation: CASSQDREQTLHF. The chain is assembled from TRBV4-3 and TRBJ1-6; the D gene assignment is ambiguous. The germline V gene yields LGHNA for CDR1 and YSLEER for CDR2. V loses 0 bases, J loses 14 bases, and the germline ends lie 11 bases apart. CDR3 length: 13 amino acids, cysteine to phenylalanine. Kept here is only the CDR3 DNA, which spans 39 bases and is read in frame from base 1.